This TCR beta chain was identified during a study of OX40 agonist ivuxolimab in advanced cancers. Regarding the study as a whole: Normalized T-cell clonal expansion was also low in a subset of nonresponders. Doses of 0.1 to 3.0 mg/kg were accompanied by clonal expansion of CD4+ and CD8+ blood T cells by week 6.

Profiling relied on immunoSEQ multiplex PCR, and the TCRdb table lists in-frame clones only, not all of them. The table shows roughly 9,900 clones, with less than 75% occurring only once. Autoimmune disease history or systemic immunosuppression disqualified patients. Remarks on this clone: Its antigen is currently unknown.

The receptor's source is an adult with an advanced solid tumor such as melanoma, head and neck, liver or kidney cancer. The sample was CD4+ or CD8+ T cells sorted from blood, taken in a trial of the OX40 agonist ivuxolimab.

CDR3 DNA: TGTGCCAGTAGTCGGTTAGGGGAACACGAGCAGTACTTC. Translated, it gives CASSRLGEHEQYF. This sequence joins TRBV19 and TRBJ2-7; D is perhaps TRBD1 (5 bases). Trimming pared 5 bases from V and 5 bases from J, leaving 13 bases between. In germline, CDR1 is LNHDA, CDR2 SQIVND (reference sequence). This CDR3 has 13 amino acids.